Each of the 27 T cell receptor beta chains below was sequenced from the same sample in a study of tissue T cells after allogeneic stem cell transplantation (dated by TCRdb to between 2022 and 2023). According to the study, the label for this sample's time point signals: mouse harvest day 7 after allogeneic transplant. Each mouse graft consisted of 10^7 T-cell-depleted bone marrow cells plus 10^6 splenic CD5+ T cells and was given by tail vein injection. The library was produced with the immunoSEQ multiplex PCR assay. The table comes from immuneACCESS by way of TCRdb, which keeps in-frame sequences with V and J called. Part of the clones is missing from these tables; in studies checked, under half for an unresolved V gene and the rest for unknown reasons. The sample yields around 10,000 clones; 40% to 55% were counted once. The ten largest account for around 7.4% of the sample. The sequencing sample was made of gut tissue. These receptors were obtained from a female BALB/c mouse given C57BL/6 T cells with graft-versus-host disease after an allogeneic hematopoietic cell transplant.

By frequency in the sample, this clone is medium-sized (0.01 to 0.1%). Gene labels here are mouse ones. CDR3: CASSLRQGSNERLFF. The part of the CDR3 DNA that was read is TGTGCCAGCAGTCTGAGACAGGGGTCCAACGAAAGATTATTT. The genes are TRBV26 and TRBJ1-4, with 8 bases matching TRBD1. The read terminates 1 residue before the CDR3 end, so the remaining end is supplied by the germline J gene. Germline assignment: CDR1 KGHPV and CDR2 FQNQEV (reference sequence). Losses at the gene ends were 2 bases for V and 2 bases for J; bases not matched to a gene: 1. CDR3 length: 15 residues.

This clone was picked up a small number of times. Mouse gene names and germline throughout. The read stops 1 residue short of the end of the CDR3; the missing end is completed from the germline J gene. The chain joins TRBV26 to TRBJ1-1; TRBD1 might be the D (5 bases). V lost 2 bases, J lost 7 bases, and 5 bases lay in between. CDR3 size: 11 residues. Germline lookup yields CDR1 KGHPV and CDR2 FQNQEV (reference sequence). The CDR3 loop reads CASSLGGEVFF. The part of the CDR3 DNA that was read is TGTGCCAGCAGTCTGGGGGGAGAAGTCTTC.

As to this clone: Mouse names are used for the genes. The read terminates 1 residue before the CDR3 end, so the remaining end is supplied by the germline J gene. The chain recombines TRBV29 with TRBJ1-1; TRBD1 aligns across 8 bases. J was trimmed by 1 base and V by 5 bases; bases with no gene match: 0. Germline values: CDR1 MSHET, CDR2 SYDVDS. This CDR3 contains 13 residues. The covered CDR3 bases are TGTGCTAGCAGTGGGACAGGGAACACAGAAGTCTTC. It specifies CASSGTGNTEVF. Given in full, the CDR3 is CASSGTGNTEVFF.

By sample fraction, this clone is medium-sized (0.01 to 0.1%). Here the gene names and germline are mouse. The read terminates 1 residue before the CDR3 end, so the remaining end is supplied by the germline J gene. This chain uses TRBV19 with TRBJ1-1; D remains ambiguous. CDR3 size: 11 residues. The ends were cut back, 2 bases at V and 6 bases at J, with 5 bases in the middle. Germline lookup yields CDR1 FNHDT and CDR2 SITEND (reference sequence). The CDR3 sequence: CASSMGSEVFF. The sequenced part of the CDR3 DNA is TGTGCCAGCAGTATGGGGTCAGAAGTCTTC.

Points on this clone: Here the gene names and germline are mouse. The CDR3 end falls 1 residue outside the read, so it is completed with the germline J gene. The genes are TRBV3 and TRBJ2-7; TRBD2 is a possible D gene (7 bases). The length of the CDR3 is 12 residues. Germline values: CDR1 SNHLY, CDR2 FYNGKV (reference sequence). V was clipped by 3 bases and J by 6 bases, with 9 bases between them. This CDR3 is CASSLGGGEQYF. The CDR3 bases that were read are TGTGCCAGCAGCTTGGGGGGCGGTGAACAGTAC.

Remarks on this clone: Gene names refer to mouse genes. Read coverage stops 1 residue before the CDR3 terminus; the germline J gene supplies the remainder. The identical CDR3 is also encoded by other nucleotide sequences in the sample. The gene calls are TRBV26 and TRBJ1-4; D gene ambiguous. The CDR3 spans 14 residues. V dropped 2 bases and J dropped 0 bases, with 4 bases sitting between them. The V gene's germline CDR1 is KGHPV and CDR2 FQNQEV (reference sequence). CDR3 amino acids: CASSLPFSNERLFF. The sequenced part of the CDR3 DNA is TGTGCCAGCAGTCTGCCATTTTCCAACGAAAGATTATTT.

As concerns this clone: Gene names and germline match the mouse. The missing CDR3 end, 1 residue past where the read stops, is filled in from the germline J gene. This same CDR3 is encoded by further DNA sequences in the sample. This chain links TRBV26 with TRBJ2-5, with 7 bases matching TRBD1. The CDR3 has 13 amino acids. With 5 bases clipped from V and 5 bases from J, the junction kept 4 bases outside the gene matches. Germline CDR1 KGHPV, CDR2 FQNQEV (reference sequence). CDR3 in amino acids: CASSRDRGDTQYF. The covered CDR3 bases are TGTGCCAGCAGTAGGGACAGAGGAGACACCCAGTAC.

For this clone: The genes and germline here are from mouse. Sequencing ends 1 residue short of the CDR3 end; the germline J gene provides the rest. The chain joins TRBV13-3 to TRBJ2-7; possible D gene TRBD2, 6 bases. The ends were cut back, 7 bases at V and 0 bases at J, with 8 bases in the middle. CDR3 size: 12 residues. The germline V gene has CDR1 NNHDY and CDR2 SYVADS. CDR3 bases read: TGTGCCAGCCTGGGGAGCTCCTATGAACAGTAC. It translates to CASLGSSYEQY. The full-length CDR3 reads as CASLGSSYEQYF.

This clone qualifies as medium-sized. Mouse gene names apply. Read coverage stops 1 residue before the CDR3 terminus; the germline J gene supplies the remainder. The chain recombines TRBV26 with TRBJ2-7; D not resolved. The CDR3 totals 13 residues. In germline, CDR1 is KGHPV, CDR2 FQNQEV (reference sequence). V lost 2 bases, J lost 1 base, and 6 bases lay in between. The CDR3 loop reads CASSLTISYEQYF. The sequenced part of the CDR3 DNA is TGTGCCAGCAGTCTGACGATATCCTATGAACAGTAC. Full variable domain (rest looked up from reference TRBV26 and TRBJ2-7): NSKVIQTPRYLVKGQGQKAKMRCIPEKGHPVVFWYQQNKNNEFKFLINFQNQEVLQQIDMTEKRFSAECPSNSPCSLEIQSSEAGDSALYLCASSLTISYEQYFGPGTRLTVL.

Regarding this clone: The listed genes are named as in mouse. The observed sequence ends 1 residue before the CDR3 terminus, with the missing tail filled in from the germline J gene. The gene calls are TRBV26 and TRBJ2-4; 8 bases are a match to TRBD1. CDR3 length: 15 residues. Germline CDR1 is KGHPV and CDR2 is FQNQEV (reference sequence). Losses at the gene ends were 3 bases for V and 0 bases for J; bases not matched to a gene: 2. CDR3 residues: CASSLQGASQNTLYF. The sequenced CDR3 bases are TGTGCCAGCAGTCTCCAGGGGGCTAGTCAAAACACCTTGTAC.

This clone is classed as medium-sized. Germline and genes here are mouse. The DNA ends 1 residue before the CDR3 does, and the rest of the CDR3 is filled in from the germline J gene. The chain joins TRBV26 to TRBJ2-1, with D tentatively TRBD1 (7 bases). The ends were cut back, 2 bases at V and 3 bases at J, with 8 bases in the middle. Germline V gene sequence: CDR1 KGHPV, CDR2 FQNQEV (reference sequence). The CDR3 has 14 amino acids. The CDR3 bases that were read are TGTGCCAGCAGTCTGAGGGGGCGCTATGCTGAGCAGTTC. This gives the protein CASSLRGRYAEQF. The full CDR3 is CASSLRGRYAEQFF.

About this clone itself: All gene names here are mouse names. The read halts 1 residue ahead of the CDR3 end, with the missing end drawn from the germline J gene. The J gene is TRBJ1-6, the V gene TRBV19; D not certain. TRBJ1-6 is recorded as an ORF, its role being uncertain. This CDR3 contains 16 residues. From germline, CDR1 is FNHDT and CDR2 SITEND (reference sequence). V was cut by 1 base and J by 5 bases, with 13 bases left in between. The CDR3 bases that were read are TGTGCCAGCAGTATAAGCGCCACAGCAAATAATTCGCCCCTCTAC. Protein sequence: CASSISATANNSPLY. The CDR3 in its entirety is CASSISATANNSPLYF.

Note on this clone: Genes and germline are mouse. The DNA ends 1 residue before the CDR3 does, and the rest of the CDR3 is filled in from the germline J gene. The genes are TRBV17 and TRBJ2-1, with 8 bases identical to TRBD2. The V gene end was trimmed by 3 bases and the J gene end by 6 bases; junction bases not matched to a gene: 4. The CDR3 length is 14 residues. CDR1 and CDR2 from the germline V gene are MNHDT and YYDKIL. The DNA read from the CDR3 is TGTGCTAGCAGTAGCTCTGGGGGGATTGCTGAGCAGTTC. The encoded protein is CASSSSGGIAEQF. The entire CDR3 sequence reads CASSSSGGIAEQFF.

This clone was counted a few times. These gene names are mouse names. The read finishes 1 residue shy of the CDR3 end, and the germline J gene is used to complete it. This sequence joins TRBV24 and TRBJ1-1; D is unclear. Trimming took off 6 bases at V and 3 bases at J, with 2 bases between the two ends. The CDR3 is made up of 10 amino acids. Germline values: CDR1 KGHTA, CDR2 FRNEEI. CDR3 sequence: CASRDTEVFF. Incomplete CDR3 DNA: TGTGCCAGCAGGGACACAGAAGTCTTC.

For this clone: The gene names here belong to mouse. The read terminates 1 residue ahead of where the CDR3 ends, so the germline J gene completes it. The chain links TRBV23 to TRBJ2-7; TRBD2 is the table's D call and was not checked against the DNA. The CDR3 is 14 amino acids. Per the germline V gene, CDR1 is KGHTA and CDR2 is FQNQQP. The CDR3 region is CSSSQSPGGYEQYF. CDR3 bases read: TGCTCCAGCAGTCAATCTCCTGGGGGGTATGAACAGTAC. Drawing the rest from reference TRBV23 and TRBJ2-7, the complete variable domain is DAAVTQKPRYLIKMKGQEAEMKCIPEKGHTAVFWYQQKQSKELKFLIYFQNQQPLDQIDMVKERFSAVCPSSSLCSLGIRTCEAEDSALYLCSSSQSPGGYEQYFGPGTRLTVL.

Concerning this clone: Gene names are mouse gene names. The CDR3 is cut off 1 residue early in the read; its end comes from the germline J gene. Other DNA sequences in this specimen translate into the identical CDR3. The V and J genes are TRBV26 and TRBJ2-4; D is ambiguous. The V gene lost 2 bases and the J gene lost 0 bases, with 3 bases spanning the gap. Looked up from germline, CDR1 is KGHPV and CDR2 is FQNQEV (reference sequence). The CDR3 totals 13 residues. CDR3 region: CASSLDSQNTLYF. The CDR3 bases that were read are TGTGCCAGCAGTCTGGACAGTCAAAACACCTTGTAC.

Details on this clone: Germline and genes: mouse. Read sequence stops 1 residue before the CDR3 end, and the germline J gene provides the missing end. The chain has TRBV13-3 and TRBJ2-1; TRBD2 matches at 13 bases. Looked up from germline, CDR1 is NNHDY and CDR2 is SYVADS. The CDR3 is 15 amino acids. V trimming: 5 bases; J trimming: 4 bases; junction bases outside the gene matches: 3. Here the CDR3 reads CASRGLGGLYAEQFF. The part of the CDR3 DNA that was read is TGTGCCAGCAGAGGACTGGGGGGGCTGTATGCTGAGCAGTTC.

In the case of this clone: Genes and germline come from the mouse. The CDR3 end is not reached by the read, which stops 1 residue before it; the germline J gene fills it in. This sample also contains other DNA sequences that code for the same CDR3. The rearrangement joins TRBV26 to TRBJ2-2; the D is unclear. The CDR3 extends over 14 amino acids. Germline-derived CDR1 and CDR2 are KGHPV and FQNQEV (reference sequence). V gave up 6 bases and J gave up 0 bases, with 8 bases separating them. The CDR3 region is CASSGTTNTGQLYF. Partial CDR3 DNA: TGTGCCAGCAGCGGCACAACAAACACCGGGCAGCTCTAC. Based on the CDR3 plus reference TRBV26 and TRBJ2-2, the full variable domain is NSKVIQTPRYLVKGQGQKAKMRCIPEKGHPVVFWYQQNKNNEFKFLINFQNQEVLQQIDMTEKRFSAECPSNSPCSLEIQSSEAGDSALYLCASSGTTNTGQLYFGEGSKLTVL.

This clone was seen a handful of times. The gene names given are mouse names. The read ends 1 residue before the CDR3 terminus; that terminus is restored from the germline J gene. V is TRBV16 and J is TRBJ2-1, with 9 bases lining up with TRBD1. In germline, CDR1 is SGHSA, CDR2 FRNQAP. The CDR3 has 14 residues. J was trimmed by 1 base and V by 5 bases; bases with no gene match: 0. The part of the CDR3 DNA that was read is TGTGCAAGCAGCGGGACAGGGAACTATGCTGAGCAGTTC. It specifies CASSGTGNYAEQF. The whole CDR3 sequence is CASSGTGNYAEQFF.

To note about this clone: Gene names refer to mouse genes. The read halts 1 residue ahead of the CDR3 end, with the missing end drawn from the germline J gene. The rearrangement links TRBV12-2 to TRBJ1-1; D is perhaps TRBD1 (5 bases). V was shortened by 4 bases and J by 1 base, with 9 bases between the two germline ends. Per germline, CDR1 SGHLS and CDR2 HYDKME. The CDR3 runs to 13 residues. The covered CDR3 bases are TGTGCCAGCTCCTCGGGGGAAAACACAGAAGTCTTC. This gives the protein CASSSGENTEVF. The full-length CDR3 reads as CASSSGENTEVFF.

Regarding this clone: Gene names and germline match the mouse. From the germline J gene comes the end of the CDR3, since the read stops 1 residue before it. The V and J genes are TRBV15 and TRBJ1-1; TRBD1 might be the D (5 bases). This CDR3 region has 13 residues. Germline V gene sequence: CDR1 SGHND, CDR2 FRSKSL. The V end lost 1 base, the J end lost 5 bases, and 8 bases lay between the germline ends. CDR3 residues: CASSLERQTEVFF. The sequenced CDR3 bases are TGTGCCAGCAGTTTAGAAAGACAGACAGAAGTCTTC.

Remarks on this clone: Gene names are mouse gene names. The read comes to an end 1 residue before the CDR3 does, leaving the germline J gene to fill in the end. This chain joins TRBV26 and TRBJ1-6, with no clear D. TRBJ1-6 is known as an ORF, though its function is uncertain. Germline CDR1 is KGHPV and CDR2 is FQNQEV (reference sequence). V lost 4 bases to trimming and J lost 4 bases, with 5 bases between them. The length of the CDR3 is 13 residues. The CDR3 is CASSQGYNSPLYF. Partial CDR3 DNA: TGTGCCAGCAGTCAGGGTTATAATTCGCCCCTCTAC.

Details on this clone: Germline and genes: mouse. Coverage ceases 1 residue before the CDR3 finishes, and the germline J gene fills in the end. V usage is TRBV26 and J usage is TRBJ2-7; D might be TRBD2 (6 bases). The CDR3 loop spans 13 amino acids. Germline V gene sequence: CDR1 KGHPV, CDR2 FQNQEV (reference sequence). Trimming took 2 bases from V and 5 from J, leaving 10 bases between them. CDR3 DNA (partial): TGTGCCAGCAGTCTGCTGGGGTTCGATGAACAGTAC. Translation: CASSLLGFDEQY. The whole CDR3 protein is CASSLLGFDEQYF.

As regards this clone: Genes and germline come from the mouse. The CDR3 goes on 1 residue after the read ends, and that part is filled in from the germline J gene. The chain carries TRBV26 and TRBJ1-1; D might be TRBD1 (6 bases). CDR1 is KGHPV and CDR2 is FQNQEV in the germline V gene (reference sequence). The CDR3 is 11 residues long. Trimming took 4 bases from V and 7 from J, leaving 7 bases between them. The CDR3 loop reads CASSRQEEVFF. CDR3 DNA (partial): TGTGCCAGCAGTCGACAGGAAGAAGTCTTC. The whole variable domain, filled in from reference TRBV26 and TRBJ1-1, reads NSKVIQTPRYLVKGQGQKAKMRCIPEKGHPVVFWYQQNKNNEFKFLINFQNQEVLQQIDMTEKRFSAECPSNSPCSLEIQSSEAGDSALYLCASSRQEEVFFGKGTRLTVV.

In regard to this clone: Mouse gene names apply. Read data end 1 residue before the CDR3 end; the end is taken from the germline J gene. The same CDR3 arises from other DNA sequences in this sample as well. The rearrangement joins TRBV26 to TRBJ1-4; 7 nucleotides align to TRBD1. The CDR3 sequence is 15 residues long. CDR1 is KGHPV and CDR2 is FQNQEV in the germline V gene (reference sequence). The J segment lost 0 bases and the V segment lost 6 bases, leaving 4 bases of the junction unmatched. The CDR3 sequence is CASSRDRISNERLFF. Incomplete CDR3 DNA: TGTGCCAGCAGCCGGGACAGAATTTCCAACGAAAGATTATTT.

For this clone: All gene names here are mouse names. The CDR3 extends 1 residue past the end of the read, so its final part is completed from the germline J gene. This rearrangement joins TRBV26 to TRBJ1-2; D unclear. CDR3 size: 13 residues. CDR1 and CDR2 from the germline V gene are KGHPV and FQNQEV (reference sequence). The V and J ends lost 4 bases and 0 bases respectively, with 6 bases between them. CDR3 bases read: TGTGCCAGCAGTCCACAGTCAAACTCCGACTACACC. This encodes CASSPQSNSDYT. The full CDR3 protein is CASSPQSNSDYTF.

This clone was detected only a few times. The listed genes are named as in mouse. The read terminates 1 residue ahead of where the CDR3 ends, so the germline J gene completes it. The chain employs TRBV26 and TRBJ1-3, with TRBD1 as a possible D gene (6 bases). The germline V and J ends were trimmed by 4 bases and 0 bases, with 13 bases remaining between them. From germline, CDR1 is KGHPV and CDR2 FQNQEV (reference sequence). This CDR3 spans 16 amino acids. CDR3 protein: CASSPDRSLSGNTLYF. CDR3 DNA, as far as it was read: TGTGCCAGCAGTCCGGACAGATCTCTTTCTGGAAATACGCTCTAT. The whole variable domain, filled in from reference TRBV26 and TRBJ1-3, reads NSKVIQTPRYLVKGQGQKAKMRCIPEKGHPVVFWYQQNKNNEFKFLINFQNQEVLQQIDMTEKRFSAECPSNSPCSLEIQSSEAGDSALYLCASSPDRSLSGNTLYFGEGSRLIVV.